This T cell receptor beta chain was sequenced in a study of patients and donors after allogeneic stem cell transplantation. The V end was cut by 2 bases, the J end by 5 bases, with 9 bases between. CDR3 size: 14 residues. Germline V gives CDR1 SEHNR, CDR2 FQNEAQ (reference sequence). TCRdb processed the RT-PCR reads anew with MiXCR; each CDR3 protein has one entry. In the table there are 57,000 or so distinct CDR3 sequences, roughly 15% of which are singletons. This clonotype was observed a few times. The chain joins TRBV7-9 to TRBJ2-2, with D unresolved. The source is a human donor who was either an allogeneic HSCT recipient or a stem cell or donor lymphocyte infusion donor (not recorded which). It is not recorded whose cells these are; they may come from a transplant donor. The sequencing input was blood, either unsorted or a sorted T cell fraction (not recorded which). The CDR3 DNA follows: TGTGCCAGCAGCTTAAGGAAGGCTACCGGGGAGCTGTTTTTT. Its translation: CASSLRKATGELFF.